The next 22 T cell receptor beta chains were all read from a single sample in a study of CD8 T cells in ankylosing spondylitis. TCRdb re-derived calls from the 5' RACE reads in MiXCR, one entry per CDR3 protein. The data contain roughly 140,000 distinct CDR3 sequences, about 42% of them seen just once; the ten biggest clones take up over 12%. Material for sequencing was synovial fluid, either unsorted or a sorted T cell fraction (not recorded which). The receptors derive from a male donor with ankylosing spondylitis.

This chain uses TRBV10-3 with TRBJ2-2; possibly TRBD1 for D (5 bases). The germline V and J ends were trimmed by 6 bases and 3 bases, with 11 bases remaining between them. This CDR3 comprises 14 residues. Germline V CDR1 and CDR2: ENHRY, SYGVKD. CDR3 sequence: CAISAGLDTGELFF. The CDR3, as DNA: TGTGCCATCAGCGCAGGGTTGGACACCGGGGAGCTGTTTTTT.

The J gene is TRBJ2-7, the V gene TRBV7-8; 12 bases match TRBD2. Trimming took 2 bases from V and 3 from J; bases not matched to a gene: 5. In germline, CDR1 is SGHVS, CDR2 FQNEAQ. The CDR3 length is 16 residues. CDR3 in amino acids: CASSLLTSGRDYEQYF. The CDR3 nucleotides read TGTGCCAGCAGCTTACTGACTAGCGGGAGAGACTACGAGCAGTACTTC.

The chain has TRBV28 and TRBJ2-7; D could derive from TRBD1 or TRBD2 (5 bases each). The germline V gene has CDR1 MDHEN and CDR2 SYDVKM. Trimming took 8 bases from V and 0 from J, leaving 17 bases between them. The CDR3 totals 15 residues. The DNA for the CDR3 is TGTGCCAGCCCCTCGGTTGGGACGTTCTCCTACGAGCAGTACTTC. It specifies CASPSVGTFSYEQYF.

The chain couples TRBV3-1 to TRBJ2-7; 8 nucleotides match TRBD1. The germline gives CDR1 LGHDT, CDR2 YNNKEL (reference sequence). The CDR3 consists of 15 residues. V lost 2 bases and J lost 1; bases outside the gene matches: 4. Here the CDR3 DNA reads TGTGCCAGCAGCCAAACAGGGGGTCCATCCTACGAGCAGTACTTC. Its protein is CASSQTGGPSYEQYF.

The CDR3 nucleotides are TGCGCCAGCAGCGGGGGCGAGGGGTACACTGAAGCTTTCTTT. This encodes CASSGGEGYTEAFF. This chain joins TRBV5-1 and TRBJ1-1, with D perhaps TRBD1 (6 bases). Trimming stripped 4 bases from V and 3 bases from J, with 13 bases between. Germline lookup yields CDR1 SGHRS and CDR2 YFSETQ. The CDR3 consists of 14 residues.

This clonotype was detected ten times or more. The rearrangement links TRBV12-3 or TRBV12-4 to TRBJ2-7; TRBD1 agrees at 7 bases. The CDR3 runs to 16 residues. J was trimmed by 3 bases and V by 2 bases; bases with no gene match: 10. The CDR3, as DNA: TGTGCCAGCAGTTTAAGTCCCCTGGGACAGTTCTACGAGCAGTACTTC. Translating gives CASSLSPLGQFYEQYF.

The CDR3 nucleotides are TGTGCCAGCAGCTTAGGCGGAGATTACACCGGGGAGCTGTTTTTT. It yields the protein CASSLGGDYTGELFF. The chain carries TRBV7-8 and TRBJ2-2, with D uncertain. The CDR3 is made up of 15 amino acids. Trimming removed 1 base at V and 3 bases at J, with 9 bases between. CDR1 and CDR2 from the germline V gene are SGHVS and FQNEAQ.

The chain joins TRBV5-1 to TRBJ1-4, with 10 bases that match TRBD1. CDR3 length: 16 residues. The germline V gene has CDR1 SGHRS and CDR2 YFSETQ. The J segment lost 4 bases and the V segment lost 5 bases, leaving 8 bases of the junction unmatched. CDR3 loop: CASRPDRGLRNEKLFF. For the CDR3, the DNA is TGCGCCAGCAGGCCCGACAGGGGGCTCCGTAATGAAAAACTGTTTTTT.

This clonotype occurred a few times. The V and J genes are TRBV10-3 and TRBJ2-3; a possible D gene is TRBD1 (5 bases). Germline assignment: CDR1 ENHRY and CDR2 SYGVKD. This CDR3 is built from 14 residues. V dropped 3 bases and J dropped 8 bases, with 15 bases sitting between them. The CDR3 protein is CAISDEGAQATQYF. The CDR3 coding sequence is TGTGCCATCAGTGACGAAGGGGCGCAAGCTACGCAGTATTTT.

The chain combines TRBV28 with TRBJ1-6, with TRBD1 matching over 8 bases. The CDR3 has 13 amino acids. Germline V gene sequence: CDR1 MDHEN, CDR2 SYDVKM. The V gene end was trimmed by 4 bases and the J gene end by 11 bases; junction bases not matched to a gene: 4. The CDR3: CASSSGQGAPLHF. CDR3 DNA sequence: TGTGCCAGCAGTTCTGGACAGGGCGCACCCCTCCACTTT.

The chain has TRBV20-1 and TRBJ2-3; 15 nucleotides align to TRBD2. Germline V gene data show CDR1 as DFQATT and CDR2 as SNEGSKA (reference sequence). This CDR3 comprises 18 residues. Trimming took 2 bases from V and 2 from J; bases not matched to a gene: 8. CDR3 region: CSARMGLAGGGFTDTQYF. The CDR3 region has the DNA TGCAGTGCTAGAATGGGACTAGCGGGAGGAGGGTTCACAGATACGCAGTATTTT.

The sample holds a few counts of this clonotype. Here the CDR3 reads CASRGFTDYSNQPQHF. In nucleotides, the CDR3 is TGTGCCAGCCGAGGTTTTACAGACTATAGCAATCAGCCCCAGCATTTT. V and J are TRBV6-1 and TRBJ1-5; D call uncertain. Germline values: CDR1 MNHNS, CDR2 SASEGT. The CDR3 loop spans 16 amino acids. Deletions cut 8 bases from V and 0 bases from J, with 17 bases between.

In this sample, this clonotype turned up a few times. This sequence joins TRBV2 and TRBJ2-1, with D hard to call. V shed 10 bases and J shed 3 bases, with 22 bases lying between them. Germline V gives CDR1 SNHLY, CDR2 FYNNEI. The CDR3 spans 16 residues. The CDR3 DNA reads TGTGCCACGAACCTCAGGAGCTCCCCGGACTACAATGAGCAGTTCTTC. Residues: CATNLRSSPDYNEQFF.

CDR3 in DNA: TGTGCCAGCAGTTTGAGGCCGAACTATGGCTACACCTTC. Its protein is CASSLRPNYGYTF. The chain combines TRBV12-3 or TRBV12-4 with TRBJ1-2; D gene unclear. V gave up 3 bases and J gave up 2 bases, with 7 bases separating them. CDR3 length equals 13 residues.

This chain uses TRBV6-2 or TRBV6-3 with TRBJ1-5, with a tentative D call TRBD1 (5 bases). Trimming pared 7 bases from V and 2 bases from J, leaving 15 bases between. From germline, CDR1 is MNHEY and CDR2 SVGEGT. This CDR3 contains 15 residues. CDR3 sequence: CASTSSRARNQPQHF. CDR3 DNA: TGTGCCAGCACGAGTAGCAGGGCCCGCAATCAGCCCCAGCATTTT.

The chain combines TRBV4-3 with TRBJ2-3; no clear D. This CDR3 is 15 amino acids long. Trimming cost V 0 bases and J 3 bases, with 10 bases left between them. Germline-derived CDR1 and CDR2 are LGHNA and YSLEER. CDR3 sequence reads: CASSQDGVGTDTQYF. As DNA, the CDR3 is TGCGCCAGCAGCCAAGATGGGGTCGGGACAGATACGCAGTATTTT.

This clonotype was found a few times. This sequence joins TRBV20-1 and TRBJ1-1; D not certain. V was cut by 3 bases and J by 5 bases, with 13 bases left in between. The CDR3 runs 13 residues. The germline V gene encodes CDR1 DFQATT and CDR2 SNEGSKA (reference sequence). The CDR3 coding sequence is TGCAGTGCTAGGACGGGTATTGGTACTGAAGCTTTCTTT. It encodes CSARTGIGTEAFF.

The DNA for the CDR3 is TGTGCCAGCTCCCCCGGGACAGACTTTAACTATGGCTACACCTTC. It yields the protein CASSPGTDFNYGYTF. The V gene is TRBV18, the J gene TRBJ1-2; 7 nucleotides line up with TRBD1. The germline gives CDR1 KGHSH, CDR2 LQKENI. With 6 bases clipped from V and 1 base from J, the junction kept 8 bases outside the gene matches. The CDR3 consists of 15 residues.

This clonotype was found many times. V and J are TRBV7-8 and TRBJ1-5, with TRBD1 identical over 7 bases. The CDR3 extends over 16 amino acids. V lost 1 base, J lost 2 bases, and 5 bases stayed unmatched. Germline loops: CDR1 SGHVS, CDR2 FQNEAQ. The CDR3 DNA reads TGTGCCAGCAGCTTAGAGGGGACAGAAGGCAATCAGCCCCAGCATTTT. Amino acids: CASSLEGTEGNQPQHF.

CDR3 protein: CASSPRLAGMPDTQYF. DNA of the CDR3: TGTGCCAGCAGTCCGCGACTAGCGGGAATGCCAGATACGCAGTATTTT. The chain joins TRBV12-3 or TRBV12-4 to TRBJ2-3; 11 bases are a match to TRBD2. CDR3 length: 16 amino acids. V gave up 5 bases and J gave up 4 bases; unmatched junction bases: 8.

This sequence joins TRBV5-1 and TRBJ2-7; D may match TRBD1 or TRBD2 (5 bases each). Deletions cut 3 bases from V and 0 bases from J, with 10 bases between. Germline CDR1 is SGHRS and CDR2 is YFSETQ. The CDR3 is 14 amino acids. The CDR3 loop reads CASSSGTDSYEQYF. The CDR3 DNA is TGCGCCAGCAGCTCCGGGACGGACTCCTACGAGCAGTACTTC.

The genes are TRBV5-1 and TRBJ2-3; 7 bases match TRBD1. The CDR3 is 15 amino acids. The J segment lost 0 bases and the V segment lost 4 bases, leaving 5 bases of the junction unmatched. Germline CDR1 reads SGHRS; CDR2 reads YFSETQ. The CDR3 DNA reads as TGCGCCAGCAGCGTCGGGACAGCTAGCACAGATACGCAGTATTTT. Its translation: CASSVGTASTDTQYF.